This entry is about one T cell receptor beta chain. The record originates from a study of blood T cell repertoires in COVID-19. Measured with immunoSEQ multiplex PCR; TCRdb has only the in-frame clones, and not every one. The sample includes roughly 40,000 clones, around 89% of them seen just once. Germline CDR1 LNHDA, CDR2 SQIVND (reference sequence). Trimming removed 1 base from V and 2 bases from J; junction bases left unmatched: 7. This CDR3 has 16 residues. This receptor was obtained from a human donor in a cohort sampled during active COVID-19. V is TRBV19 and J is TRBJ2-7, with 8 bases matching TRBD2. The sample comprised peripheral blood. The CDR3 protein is CASSIAGTRTTYEQYF. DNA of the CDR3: TGTGCCAGTAGTATAGCTGGGACTAGAACTACCTACGAGCAGTACTTC.